This passage covers 19 T cell receptor beta chains from one sample sequenced in a study of T-cell memory formation after mild COVID-19. Via MiXCR, TCRdb re-called the 5' RACE reads, giving one row per CDR3 protein. Among about 610,000 distinct CDR3 sequences, roughly 17% were seen once, and the ten largest hold 8.1%. Sequencing was performed on PBMCs or a T cell subset sorted from them (not recorded which). The receptors shown here come from an adult woman who had mild COVID-19 (a few samples of this study predate the infection). Cell type and time point are not known.

This clonotype was seen a handful of times. V is TRBV6-1 and J is TRBJ1-1; 7 nucleotides align to TRBD1. The CDR3 totals 14 residues. V lost 8 bases to trimming and J lost 7 bases; unmatched junction nucleotides: 13. Germline V gene data show CDR1 as MNHNS and CDR2 as SASEGT. The CDR3 reads CASRNTGARGEAFF. The CDR3, as DNA: TGTGCCAGCCGAAATACAGGGGCGAGGGGTGAAGCTTTCTTT.

The rearrangement joins TRBV29-1 to TRBJ2-7; D tentatively fits TRBD1 or TRBD2 (7 bases each). The V and J ends lost 5 bases and 5 bases respectively, with 25 bases between them. This CDR3 has 16 residues. Germline V lookup: CDR1 SQVTM, CDR2 ANQGSEA. CDR3 coding DNA: TGCAGCGTTCATGGAAAAATGGGGCAGGGGGGGCACGAGCAGTACTTC. Translating gives CSVHGKMGQGGHEQYF.

There are a few counts of this clonotype. This rearrangement joins TRBV18 to TRBJ2-5; 8 nucleotides align to TRBD2. The CDR3 consists of 15 residues. Germline V gene data show CDR1 as KGHSH and CDR2 as LQKENI. With 2 bases clipped from V and 5 bases from J, the junction kept 7 bases outside the gene matches. The CDR3 spells CASSPTAGAWETQYF. Written as DNA, the CDR3 is TGTGCCAGCTCACCAACAGCGGGAGCCTGGGAGACCCAGTACTTC.

This clonotype was picked up a small number of times. The V and J genes are TRBV20-1 and TRBJ2-3; D is perhaps TRBD2 (7 bases). There are 15 residues in the CDR3. CDR1 and CDR2 from the germline V gene are DFQATT and SNEGSKA (reference sequence). Trimming took off 5 bases at V and 6 bases at J, with 21 bases between the two ends. In DNA form, the CDR3 reads TGCAGTGCTCCCGGGGGCGGGAGATCTTCGGATACGCAGTATTTT. It encodes CSAPGGGRSSDTQYF.

V is TRBV6-5 and J is TRBJ2-7; D is undetermined. Germline CDR1 and CDR2: MNHEY and SVGAGI. Trimming left V 6 bases short and J 1 base short, with 16 bases between. This CDR3 is 15 amino acids long. This chain's CDR3 is CASRKLSTGSYEQYF. The CDR3 DNA reads TGTGCCAGCAGAAAATTATCGACGGGTTCCTACGAGCAGTACTTC.

The rearrangement joins TRBV7-8 to TRBJ2-5; TRBD2 agrees at 10 bases. CDR1 and CDR2 (germline): SGHVS, FQNEAQ. Trimming cost V 2 bases and J 2 bases; bases outside gene matches: 5. This CDR3 is built from 16 residues. The CDR3 region is CASSLYTSGVQETQYF. CDR3 sequence (DNA): TGTGCCAGCAGCTTATACACTAGCGGGGTTCAAGAGACCCAGTACTTC.

This clonotype was counted between two and nine times. The chain carries TRBV6-5 and TRBJ1-1; tentative D call: TRBD1 (6 bases). The CDR3 spans 13 residues. Trimming shortened V by 6 bases and J by 3 bases, and 11 bases separated the two germline ends. From germline, CDR1 is MNHEY and CDR2 SVGAGI. CDR3 protein: CASRGTPHTEAFF. The CDR3 DNA sequence: TGTGCCAGCAGAGGGACACCCCACACTGAAGCTTTCTTT.

This rearrangement joins TRBV5-1 to TRBJ2-3, with D uncertain. This CDR3 is 15 amino acids long. V was clipped by 4 bases and J by 1 base, with 13 bases between them. Per the germline V gene, CDR1 is SGHRS and CDR2 is YFSETQ. The CDR3 sequence: CASSQLTQGTDTQYF. The CDR3 bases are TGCGCCAGCAGCCAACTAACCCAGGGCACAGATACGCAGTATTTT. Full variable domain (rest looked up from reference TRBV5-1 and TRBJ2-3): KAGVTQTPRYLIKTRGQQVTLSCSPISGHRSVSWYQQTPGQGLQFLFEYFSETQRNKGNFPGRFSGRQFSNSRSEMNVSTLELGDSALYLCASSQLTQGTDTQYFGPGTRLTVL.

The chain has TRBV12-3 or TRBV12-4 and TRBJ1-2, with 8 bases fitting TRBD1. The length of the CDR3 is 14 residues. V lost 7 bases and J lost 5; bases outside the gene matches: 9. CDR3 residues: CASILWGTGYGYTF. CDR3 in DNA: TGTGCCAGCATCCTCTGGGGGACAGGTTATGGCTACACCTTC.

This clonotype was found a few times. This CDR3 is CASTHATQNTGELFF. CDR3 nucleotides: TGTGCCAGCACCCATGCCACACAGAACACCGGGGAGCTGTTTTTT. The chain uses TRBV12-3 or TRBV12-4 and TRBJ2-2; D not certain. This CDR3 spans 15 amino acids. The V end was cut by 7 bases, the J end by 1 base, with 13 bases between.

The rearrangement links TRBV11-2 to TRBJ2-2, with 7 bases aligning to TRBD2. CDR3 size: 16 residues. Trimming took 6 bases from V and 5 from J; bases not matched to a gene: 12. Germline-derived CDR1 and CDR2 are SGHAT and FQNNGV. The CDR3 nucleotides are TGTGCCAGCAGGAAAAGCGGGACCCCTAAGACCGGGGAGCTGTTTTTT. Encoded protein: CASRKSGTPKTGELFF.

Details on this clonotype: Since the CDR3 does not end with the conserved phenylalanine or tryptophan, this likely comes from a read error. The gene calls are TRBV7-2 and TRBJ2-7, with 9 bases fitting TRBD2. The germline V gene has CDR1 SGHTA and CDR2 FQGNSA. V shed 5 bases and J 2 bases; nucleotides not matched to a gene: 4. The CDR3 length is 14 residues. CDR3 coding DNA: TGTGCCAGCAGCAGACTAGCGGATGCCTACGAGCAGTACTTG. Translation gives CASSRLADAYEQYL.

This clonotype was counted a few times. The CDR3 sequence: CASSNSPRTSRLDTQYF. The CDR3 bases are TGTGCCAGCAGCAACTCCCCGAGGACTAGCCGATTAGATACGCAGTATTTT. The J gene is TRBJ2-3, the V gene TRBV11-2; 8 positions match TRBD2. The V and J ends lost 5 bases and 5 bases, in that order; junction bases with no gene match: 15. The CDR3 runs 17 residues. The germline CDR1 and CDR2 sequences are SGHAT and FQNNGV.

J is TRBJ1-1 and V is TRBV6-6; D is perhaps TRBD1 (6 bases). The V gene's germline CDR1 is MNHNY and CDR2 SVGAGI (reference sequence). Trimming took 6 bases from V and 1 from J, leaving 15 bases between them. The CDR3 is 15 residues long. CDR3 loop: CASSPNRAPNTEAFF. The CDR3 nucleotides are TGTGCCAGCAGCCCTAACAGGGCTCCGAACACTGAAGCTTTCTTT.

CDR3 bases: TGTGCCAGCAGTTACGAGCCGGGGTGGAATGAGCAGTTCTTC. It specifies CASSYEPGWNEQFF. V is TRBV6-5 and J is TRBJ2-1; tentative D call: TRBD2 (5 bases). V was clipped by 2 bases and J by 7 bases, with 12 bases between them. In germline, CDR1 is MNHEY, CDR2 SVGAGI. The CDR3 has 14 residues.

This clonotype was observed a handful of times. The chain has TRBV5-1 and TRBJ2-2; D tentatively fits TRBD1 or TRBD2 (6 bases each). This CDR3 contains 15 residues. The germline V gene encodes CDR1 SGHRS and CDR2 YFSETQ. V was cut by 1 base and J by 5 bases, with 12 bases left in between. The CDR3 region is CASSLTGAETGELFF. In DNA, the CDR3 is TGCGCCAGCAGCTTGACGGGGGCGGAAACCGGGGAGCTGTTTTTT.

The chain carries TRBV4-3 and TRBJ2-1, with 8 bases identical to TRBD2. Trimming at V came to 4 bases and at J to 10 bases, leaving 15 bases not matched to a gene. The CDR3 runs to 16 residues. The V gene's germline CDR1 is LGHNA and CDR2 YSLEER. DNA of the CDR3: TGCGCCAGCAGCCTTCTAGGGGCGGGGGGCTTTACGGAGCAGTTCTTC. Translated: CASSLLGAGGFTEQFF.

CDR3 in amino acids: CAIRLDTYNEQFF. In nucleotides, the CDR3 is TGTGCCATCAGGCTGGACACCTACAATGAGCAGTTCTTC. V is TRBV10-3 and J is TRBJ2-1, with a tentative D call TRBD1 (5 bases). The CDR3 is 13 residues long. From germline, CDR1 is ENHRY and CDR2 SYGVKD. Trimming removed 6 bases at V and 2 bases at J, with 8 bases between.

V and J are TRBV12-3 or TRBV12-4 and TRBJ2-5; no clear D. Between the trimmed V and J ends, which lost 1 base and 2 bases, there was a span of 8 bases. The CDR3 is 14 residues long. CDR3 sequence reads: CASSLVRRQETQYF. For the CDR3, the DNA is TGTGCCAGCAGTTTAGTCAGGCGGCAAGAGACCCAGTACTTC.